These 8 T cell receptor beta chains were all obtained from the same sample, sequenced in a study of T cell changes during pregnancy in multiple sclerosis. The data were produced by immunoSEQ multiplex PCR, yet TCRdb's version contains in-frame clones alone and is incomplete. The table shows under 50,000 clones, with just over 90% occurring only once. Sequencing was performed on CD4+ T cells from peripheral blood mononuclear cells, taken in the first trimester of pregnancy. The receptors were gathered from a female donor in good health, enrolled as a control in a pregnancy study.

The V gene is TRBV7-8, the J gene TRBJ1-1; 8 nucleotides align to TRBD1. The germline V gene has CDR1 SGHVS and CDR2 FQNEAQ. The CDR3 is 14 amino acids. V gave up 5 bases and J gave up 6 bases; unmatched junction bases: 8. DNA for the CDR3: TGTGCCAGCAGCAAACAGGGGGTTTCTGCTGAAGCTTTCTTT. The encoded protein is CASSKQGVSAEAFF.

The V and J genes are TRBV1 and TRBJ2-5; the table's D call, TRBD2, was not checked against the DNA. TRBV1 is a recognized pseudogene. This CDR3 contains 15 residues. This CDR3 reads CTSSLGLAGRETQYF. The CDR3 DNA reads TGCACCAGCAGCCTGGGTCTAGCGGGGCGAGAGACCCAGTACTTC.

The CDR3 coding sequence is TGTGCCAGTAGTATCGGGTACGCGTACCAAGAGACCCAGTACTTC. Its protein product is CASSIGYAYQETQYF. The chain couples TRBV19 to TRBJ2-5; D is unclear. This CDR3 is 15 amino acids long. Trimming took off 3 bases at V and 0 bases at J, with 11 bases between the two ends. Looked up from germline, CDR1 is LNHDA and CDR2 is SQIVND (reference sequence).

This clone is a singleton in its sample. The CDR3 reads CASSYSTEYEQYF. The CDR3 DNA reads TGTGCCAGCAGTTACTCTACCGAGTACGAGCAGTACTTC. This chain uses TRBV6-5 with TRBJ2-7, with unresolved D. V was pared by 0 bases and J by 4 bases, with 7 bases between. Germline loops: CDR1 MNHEY, CDR2 SVGAGI. This CDR3 contains 13 residues.

CDR3 nucleotides: TGTGCCAGCAGCATAGGGCATACCAGGGGCAATCAGCCCCAGCATTTT. This codes for CASSIGHTRGNQPQHF. The chain has TRBV7-8 and TRBJ1-5, with D possibly being TRBD1 (5 bases). CDR3 size: 16 residues. V was clipped by 5 bases and J by 2 bases, with 16 bases between them. From germline, CDR1 is SGHVS and CDR2 FQNEAQ.

This chain joins TRBV7-8 and TRBJ1-1; possibly TRBD1 for D (6 bases). Germline loops: CDR1 SGHVS, CDR2 FQNEAQ. The V gene lost 7 bases and the J gene lost 0 bases, with 9 bases spanning the gap. CDR3 length: 13 amino acids. CDR3 amino acids: CASTGQMNTEAFF. For the CDR3, the DNA is TGTGCCAGCACCGGACAGATGAACACTGAAGCTTTCTTT.

V is TRBV19 and J is TRBJ2-7; TRBD1 matches 7 bases. Trimming took 3 bases from V and 0 from J; bases not matched to a gene: 2. The CDR3 is 14 residues long. Germline V gives CDR1 LNHDA, CDR2 SQIVND (reference sequence). CDR3 region: CASSMRDSSYEQYF. CDR3 DNA sequence: TGTGCCAGTAGTATGAGGGACAGCTCCTACGAGCAGTACTTC. Full variable domain (remainder filled in from reference TRBV19 and TRBJ2-7): DGGITQSPKYLFRKEGQNVTLSCEQNLNHDAMYWYRQDPGQGLRLIYYSQIVNDFQKGDIAEGYSVSREKKESFPLTVTSAQKNPTAFYLCASSMRDSSYEQYFGPGTRLTVT.

The V gene is TRBV7-9, the J gene TRBJ1-1; a weak D match, TRBD1 (5 bases). The CDR3 covers 16 residues. Trimming took off 0 bases at V and 1 base at J, with 12 bases between the two ends. Germline assignment: CDR1 SEHNR and CDR2 FQNEAQ (reference sequence). This CDR3 is CASSLARGGRNTEAFF. The CDR3 coding sequence is TGTGCCAGCAGCTTAGCGAGGGGAGGACGGAACACTGAAGCTTTCTTT.